Listed here are 2 T cell receptor beta chains from one sample, sequenced in a study of T cells after yellow fever vaccination. MiXCR, run by TCRdb on the 5' RACE reads, gives a single entry per CDR3 protein. This repertoire shows some 560,000 distinct CDR3 sequences, 15% to 20% found once; its top ten account for roughly an eighth. The material was PBMCs, obtained 15 days after the yellow fever booster vaccination. Receptor source: a man aged 30 to 45 who received the YFV17D yellow fever vaccine.

This clonotype showed up many times. V gene TRBV19 combines with J gene TRBJ2-7, with D unclear. The CDR3 is 12 amino acids. Germline CDR1 is LNHDA and CDR2 is SQIVND (reference sequence). The V and J ends lost 5 bases and 3 bases respectively, with 8 bases between them. For the CDR3, the DNA is TGTGCCAGTAGTGTCGACGGCTACGAGCAGTACTTC. Protein sequence: CASSVDGYEQYF.

The chain combines TRBV10-3 with TRBJ2-1, with 8 bases lining up with TRBD2. The CDR3 extends over 15 amino acids. After removal of 10 bases from V and 8 bases from J, the junction contained 16 bases not matched to a gene. The germline CDR1 and CDR2 sequences are ENHRY and SYGVKD. CDR3 protein: CATKEFSGGLDEQFF. The CDR3 DNA follows: TGTGCCACCAAAGAGTTCTCGGGAGGGCTAGATGAGCAGTTCTTC.